Here is one T cell receptor (beta chain) with its context. Its antigen remains unidentified. Trimming removed 0 bases at V and 1 base at J, with 12 bases between. The CDR3 is made up of 15 amino acids. In germline, CDR1 is DFQATT, CDR2 SNEGSKA (reference sequence). TCRdb redid the calling of the reads with MiXCR, one entry per CDR3 protein. The table records about 320,000 distinct CDR3 sequences, over 7.5% of them present only once. This entry comes from a study of T cell repertoires in cytomegalovirus infection. The overall study: Matching HLA type and CMV infection were both indicated by public TCR beta signatures.

General study findings and limits: Clonotypes of TCR beta that were HLA-C-restricted and CMV-specific dominated the ex vivo response.

The specimen sequenced was PBMCs. The TCR sequence derives from a human donor in good health (CMV status not recorded). Some clones in this sample may be carry-over from other donors' samples. This sequence joins TRBV20-1 and TRBJ1-1, with D unresolved. CDR3 residues: CSARDYETSNTEAFF. CDR3 sequence (DNA): TGCAGTGCTAGAGACTATGAAACATCGAACACTGAAGCTTTCTTT.